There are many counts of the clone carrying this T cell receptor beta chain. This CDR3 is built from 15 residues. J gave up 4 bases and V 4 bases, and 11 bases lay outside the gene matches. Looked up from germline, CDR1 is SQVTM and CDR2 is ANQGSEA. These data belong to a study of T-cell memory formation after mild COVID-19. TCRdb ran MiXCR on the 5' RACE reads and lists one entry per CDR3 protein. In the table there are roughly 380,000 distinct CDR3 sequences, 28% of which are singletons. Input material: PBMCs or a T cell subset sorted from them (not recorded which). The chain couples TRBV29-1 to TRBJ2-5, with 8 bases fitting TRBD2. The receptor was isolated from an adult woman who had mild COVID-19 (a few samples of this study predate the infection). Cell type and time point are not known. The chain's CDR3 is CSVAPGGLYGETQYF. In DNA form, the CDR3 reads TGCAGCGTTGCGCCGGGAGGGTTGTATGGAGAGACCCAGTACTTC.